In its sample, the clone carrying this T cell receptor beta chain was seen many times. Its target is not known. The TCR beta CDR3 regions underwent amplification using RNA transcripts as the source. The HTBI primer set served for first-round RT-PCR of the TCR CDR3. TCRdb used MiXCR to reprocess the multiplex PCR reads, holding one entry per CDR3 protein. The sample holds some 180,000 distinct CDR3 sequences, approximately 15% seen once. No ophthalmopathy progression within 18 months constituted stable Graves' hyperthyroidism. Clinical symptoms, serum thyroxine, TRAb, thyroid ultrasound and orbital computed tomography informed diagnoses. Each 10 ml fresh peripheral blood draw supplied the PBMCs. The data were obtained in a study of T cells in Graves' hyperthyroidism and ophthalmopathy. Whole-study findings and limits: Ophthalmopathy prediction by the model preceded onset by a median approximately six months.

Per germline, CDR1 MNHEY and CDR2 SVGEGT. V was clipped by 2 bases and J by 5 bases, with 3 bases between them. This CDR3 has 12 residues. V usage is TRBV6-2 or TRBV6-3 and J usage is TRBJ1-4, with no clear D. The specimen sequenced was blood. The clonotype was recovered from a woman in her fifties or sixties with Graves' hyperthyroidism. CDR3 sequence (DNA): TGTGCCAGCAGTTACGGAAATGAAAAACTGTTTTTT. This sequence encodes CASSYGNEKLFF.